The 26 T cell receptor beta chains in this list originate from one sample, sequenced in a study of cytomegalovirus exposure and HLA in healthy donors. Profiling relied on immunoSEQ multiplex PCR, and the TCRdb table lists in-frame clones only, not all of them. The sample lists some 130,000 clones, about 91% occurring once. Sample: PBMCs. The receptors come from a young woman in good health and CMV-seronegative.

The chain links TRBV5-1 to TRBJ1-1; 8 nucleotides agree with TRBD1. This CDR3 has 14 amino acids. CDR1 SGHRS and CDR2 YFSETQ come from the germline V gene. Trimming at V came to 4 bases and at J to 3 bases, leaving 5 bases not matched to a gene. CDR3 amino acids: CASSLTGVDTEAFF. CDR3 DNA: TGCGCCAGCAGCCTGACAGGGGTGGACACTGAAGCTTTCTTT.

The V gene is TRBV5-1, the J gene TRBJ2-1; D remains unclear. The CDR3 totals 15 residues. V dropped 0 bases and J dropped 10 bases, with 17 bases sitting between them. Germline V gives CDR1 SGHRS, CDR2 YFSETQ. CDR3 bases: TGCGCCAGCAGCTTGGGCTCCCCTAGTTTGTCGGAGCAGTTCTTC. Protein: CASSLGSPSLSEQFF.

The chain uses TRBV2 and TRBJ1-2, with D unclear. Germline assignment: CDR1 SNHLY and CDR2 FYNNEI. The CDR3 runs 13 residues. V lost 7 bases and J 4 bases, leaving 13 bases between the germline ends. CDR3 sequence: CASKESGGYGYTF. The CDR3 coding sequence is TGTGCCAGCAAAGAGTCGGGTGGCTATGGCTACACCTTC.

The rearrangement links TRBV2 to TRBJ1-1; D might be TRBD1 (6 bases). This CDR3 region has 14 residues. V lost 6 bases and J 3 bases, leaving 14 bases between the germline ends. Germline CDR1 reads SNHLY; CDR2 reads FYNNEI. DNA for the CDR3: TGTGCCAGCAGCGGGGGAGGGGGTGACACTGAAGCTTTCTTT. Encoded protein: CASSGGGGDTEAFF.

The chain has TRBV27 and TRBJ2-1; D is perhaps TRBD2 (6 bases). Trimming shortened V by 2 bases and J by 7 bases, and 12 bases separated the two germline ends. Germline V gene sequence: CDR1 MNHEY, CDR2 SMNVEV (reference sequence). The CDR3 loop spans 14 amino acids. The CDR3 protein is CASSLRDLGNEQFF. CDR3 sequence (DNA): TGTGCCAGCAGTTTACGGGACTTAGGAAATGAGCAGTTCTTC.

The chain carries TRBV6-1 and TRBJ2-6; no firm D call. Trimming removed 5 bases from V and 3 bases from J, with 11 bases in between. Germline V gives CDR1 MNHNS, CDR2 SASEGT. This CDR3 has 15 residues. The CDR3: CASSPGAGGANVLTF. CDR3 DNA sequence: TGTGCCAGCAGTCCCGGTGCCGGTGGGGCCAACGTCCTGACTTTC.

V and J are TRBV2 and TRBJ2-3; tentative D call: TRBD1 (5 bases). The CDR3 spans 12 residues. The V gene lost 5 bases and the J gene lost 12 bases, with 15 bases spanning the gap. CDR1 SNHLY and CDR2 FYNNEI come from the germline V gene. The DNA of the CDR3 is TGTGCCAGCAGTCCTACAGTGGACATACAGTATTTT. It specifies CASSPTVDIQYF.

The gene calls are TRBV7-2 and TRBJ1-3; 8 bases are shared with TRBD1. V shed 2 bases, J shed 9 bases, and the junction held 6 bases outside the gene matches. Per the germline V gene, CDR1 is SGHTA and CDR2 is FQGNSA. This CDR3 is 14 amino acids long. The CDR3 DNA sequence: TGTGCCAGCAGCTTAAACGGACAGGGACTCACCATATATTTT. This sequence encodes CASSLNGQGLTIYF.

CDR3 in amino acids: CASSTTTRGEQFF. As DNA, the CDR3 is TGTGCCAGCAGCACAACGACTAGGGGTGAGCAGTTCTTC. The rearrangement joins TRBV2 to TRBJ2-1, with a tentative D call TRBD2 (6 bases). The CDR3 consists of 13 residues. CDR1 is SNHLY and CDR2 is FYNNEI in the germline V gene. Trimming pared 6 bases from V and 9 bases from J, leaving 15 bases between. Full variable domain (outside the CDR3, taken from reference TRBV2 and TRBJ2-1): EPEVTQTPSHQVTQMGQEVILRCVPISNHLYFYWYRQILGQKVEFLVSFYNNEISEKSEIFDDQFSVERPDGSNFTLKIRSTKLEDSAMYFCASSTTTRGEQFFGPGTRLTVL.

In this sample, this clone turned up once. The DNA for the CDR3 is TGTGCCAGCAGCGTAGAAGGGTCCGGGATCCTAGGAGAGCAGTACTTC. Protein sequence: CASSVEGSGILGEQYF. The genes are TRBV9 and TRBJ2-7; perhaps TRBD2 as D (5 bases). V lost 0 bases and J 7 bases, leaving 20 bases between the germline ends. The CDR3 is 16 amino acids. Germline lookup yields CDR1 SGDLS and CDR2 YYNGEE. Combining the CDR3 with reference TRBV9 and TRBJ2-7 gives the whole variable domain DSGVTQTPKHLITATGQRVTLRCSPRSGDLSVYWYQQSLDQGLQFLIQYYNGEERAKGNILERFSAQQFPDLHSELNLSSLELGDSALYFCASSVEGSGILGEQYFGPGTRLTVT.

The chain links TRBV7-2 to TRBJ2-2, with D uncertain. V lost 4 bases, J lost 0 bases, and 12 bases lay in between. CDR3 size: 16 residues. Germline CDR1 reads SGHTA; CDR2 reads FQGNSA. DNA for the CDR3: TGTGCCAGCAGCTCAACAGCAGGAACGAACACCGGGGAGCTGTTTTTT. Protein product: CASSSTAGTNTGELFF.

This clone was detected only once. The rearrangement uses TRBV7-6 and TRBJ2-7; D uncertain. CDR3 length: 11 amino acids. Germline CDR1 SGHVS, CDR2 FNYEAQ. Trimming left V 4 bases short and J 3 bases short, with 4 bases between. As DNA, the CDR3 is TGTGCCAGCAGCTCGTACTACGAGCAGTACTTC. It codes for CASSSYYEQYF.

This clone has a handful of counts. CDR3 sequence reads: CASSTGYGYTF. CDR3 coding DNA: TGTGCCAGCTCCACAGGGTATGGCTACACCTTC. This chain connects TRBV18 to TRBJ1-2; D may be TRBD1 (6 bases). Germline CDR1 KGHSH, CDR2 LQKENI. V shed 6 bases and J shed 5 bases, with 7 bases lying between them. The CDR3 spans 11 residues.

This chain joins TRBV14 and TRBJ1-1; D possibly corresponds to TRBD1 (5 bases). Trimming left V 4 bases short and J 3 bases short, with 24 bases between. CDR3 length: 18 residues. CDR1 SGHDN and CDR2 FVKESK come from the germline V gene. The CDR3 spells CASSREGAGDLWDTEAFF. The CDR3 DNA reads TGTGCCAGCAGCCGAGAGGGCGCGGGGGATCTCTGGGACACTGAAGCTTTCTTT.

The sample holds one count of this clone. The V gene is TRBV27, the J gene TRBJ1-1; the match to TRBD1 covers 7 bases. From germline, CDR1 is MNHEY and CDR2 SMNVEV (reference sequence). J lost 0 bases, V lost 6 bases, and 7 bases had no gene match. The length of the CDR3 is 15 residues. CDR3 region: CASSLGGGLNTEAFF. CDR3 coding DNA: TGTGCCAGCAGCCTAGGAGGGGGCTTGAACACTGAAGCTTTCTTT.

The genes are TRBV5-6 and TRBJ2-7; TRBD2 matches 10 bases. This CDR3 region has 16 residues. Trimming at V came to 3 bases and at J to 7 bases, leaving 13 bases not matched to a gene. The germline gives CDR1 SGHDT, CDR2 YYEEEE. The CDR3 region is CASSSLTSGPAGEQYF. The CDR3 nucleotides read TGTGCCAGCAGCTCCCTGACTAGCGGGCCCGCGGGGGAGCAGTACTTC.

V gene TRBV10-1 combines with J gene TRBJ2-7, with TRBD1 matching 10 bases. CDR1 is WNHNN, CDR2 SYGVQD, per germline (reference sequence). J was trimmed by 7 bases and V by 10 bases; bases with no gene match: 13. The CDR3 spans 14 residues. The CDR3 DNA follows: TGCGCCACCACTTCGACGACAGGGGGCAAAGAGCAGTACTTC. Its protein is CATTSTTGGKEQYF.

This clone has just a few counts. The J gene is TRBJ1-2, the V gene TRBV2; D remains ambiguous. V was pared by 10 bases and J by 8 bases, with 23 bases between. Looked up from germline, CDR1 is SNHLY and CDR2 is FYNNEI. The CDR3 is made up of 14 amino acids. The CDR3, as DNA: TGTGCCAATGCCATCCAGGAGCTAGCCCAGGGCTACACCTTC. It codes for CANAIQELAQGYTF.

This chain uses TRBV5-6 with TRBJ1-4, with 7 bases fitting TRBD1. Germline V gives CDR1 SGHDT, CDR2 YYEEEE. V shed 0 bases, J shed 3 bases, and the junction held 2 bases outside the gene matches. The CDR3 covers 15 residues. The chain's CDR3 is CASSLVQGANEKLFF. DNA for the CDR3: TGTGCCAGCAGCTTGGTTCAGGGGGCTAATGAAAAACTGTTTTTT.

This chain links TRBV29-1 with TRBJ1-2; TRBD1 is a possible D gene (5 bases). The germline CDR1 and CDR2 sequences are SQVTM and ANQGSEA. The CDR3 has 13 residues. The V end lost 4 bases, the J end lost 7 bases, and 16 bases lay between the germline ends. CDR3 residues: CSVVGQGSPGYTF. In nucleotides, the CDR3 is TGCAGCGTTGTAGGGCAGGGCTCTCCTGGCTACACCTTC.

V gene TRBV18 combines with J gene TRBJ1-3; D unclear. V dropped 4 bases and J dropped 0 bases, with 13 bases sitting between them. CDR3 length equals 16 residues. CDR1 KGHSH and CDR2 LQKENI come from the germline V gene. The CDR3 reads CASSRRAVTSGNTIYF. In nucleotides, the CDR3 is TGTGCCAGCTCACGGCGAGCGGTTACCTCTGGAAACACCATATATTTT.

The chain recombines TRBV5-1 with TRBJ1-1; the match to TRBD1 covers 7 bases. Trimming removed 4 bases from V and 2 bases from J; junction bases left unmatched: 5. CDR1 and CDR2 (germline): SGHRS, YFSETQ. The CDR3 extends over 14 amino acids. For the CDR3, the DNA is TGCGCCAGCAGCCCGGACAGGCTTAACACTGAAGCTTTCTTT. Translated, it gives CASSPDRLNTEAFF. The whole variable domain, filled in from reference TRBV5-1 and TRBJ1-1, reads KAGVTQTPRYLIKTRGQQVTLSCSPISGHRSVSWYQQTPGQGLQFLFEYFSETQRNKGNFPGRFSGRQFSNSRSEMNVSTLELGDSALYLCASSPDRLNTEAFFGQGTRLTVV.

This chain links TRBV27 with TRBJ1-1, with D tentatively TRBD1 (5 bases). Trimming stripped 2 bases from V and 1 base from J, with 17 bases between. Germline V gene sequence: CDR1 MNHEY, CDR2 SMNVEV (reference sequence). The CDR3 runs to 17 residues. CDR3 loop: CASSLPSLTERNTEAFF. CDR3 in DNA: TGTGCCAGCAGTTTACCCAGCCTGACAGAAAGGAACACTGAAGCTTTCTTT.

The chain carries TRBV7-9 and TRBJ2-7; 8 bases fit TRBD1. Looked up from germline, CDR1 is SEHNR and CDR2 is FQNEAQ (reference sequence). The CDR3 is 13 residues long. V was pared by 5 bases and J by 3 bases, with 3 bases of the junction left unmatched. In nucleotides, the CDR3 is TGTGCCAGCAGCGCGGGACAGGACTACGAGCAGTACTTC. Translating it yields CASSAGQDYEQYF.

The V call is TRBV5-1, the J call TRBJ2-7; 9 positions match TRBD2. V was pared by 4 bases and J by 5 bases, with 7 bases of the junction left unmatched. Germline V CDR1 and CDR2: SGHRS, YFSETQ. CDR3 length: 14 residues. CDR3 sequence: CASSDRRGGNEQYF. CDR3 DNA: TGCGCCAGCAGCGATCGGCGGGGGGGCAACGAGCAGTACTTC.

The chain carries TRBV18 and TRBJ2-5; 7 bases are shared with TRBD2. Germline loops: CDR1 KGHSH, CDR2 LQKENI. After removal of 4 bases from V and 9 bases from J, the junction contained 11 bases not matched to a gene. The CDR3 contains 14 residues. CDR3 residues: CASSRGRGSTPQYF. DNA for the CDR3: TGTGCCAGCTCACGCGGGAGAGGGTCGACTCCCCAGTACTTC. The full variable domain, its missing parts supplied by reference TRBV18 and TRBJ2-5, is NAGVMQNPRHLVRRRGQEARLRCSPMKGHSHVYWYRQLPEEGLKFMVYLQKENIIDESGMPKERFSAEFPKEGPSILRIQQVVRGDSAAYFCASSRGRGSTPQYFGPGTRLLVL.